This TCR beta chain was observed in a study of T-cell memory formation after mild COVID-19. V lost 5 bases and J lost 2; bases outside the gene matches: 12. The CDR3 is made up of 18 amino acids. The germline CDR1 and CDR2 sequences are SEHNR and FQNEAQ (reference sequence). MiXCR, run by TCRdb on the 5' RACE reads, gives a single entry per CDR3 protein. The repertoire includes roughly 510,000 distinct CDR3 sequences, around 15% of them detected once, and less than 10% sits in the top ten. The V gene is TRBV7-9, the J gene TRBJ2-6, with TRBD1 matching over 7 bases. The receptor was isolated from an adult woman who had mild COVID-19 (a few samples of this study predate the infection). Cell type and time point are not known. The sample consisted of PBMCs or a T cell subset sorted from them (not recorded which). The CDR3 is CASSPRQGSETGANVLTF. DNA of the CDR3: TGTGCCAGCAGCCCCCGACAGGGCAGCGAGACTGGGGCCAACGTCCTGACTTTC.